What follows is one TCR beta chain and its context. Germline lookup yields CDR1 SNHLY and CDR2 FYNNEI. Trimming took off 1 base at V and 5 bases at J, with 9 bases between the two ends. This CDR3 has 15 amino acids. The sample comes from a study of blood T cell repertoires in COVID-19. In the study overall: PBMCs, B-cell-depleted T cells, or T cells were the source of the cDNA or gDNA that made up the material.

In the authors' workflow: By means of reference gene primer amplification, nucleated cell counts were estimated. The method was immunoSEQ multiplex PCR; TCRdb's version includes in-frame clones alone and lacks a portion of them. V and J calls and clone size are as listed in that table; D and trimming were resolved from the DNA. The table lists fewer than 55,000 clones, around 81% of them singletons, with 26% in the top ten. Patients at the Seattle site were enrolled during active infection and followed longitudinally. The J gene is TRBJ1-6, the V gene TRBV2; perhaps TRBD1 as D (6 bases). This TCR came from a woman older than 75 with COVID-19, enrolled during active disease. Sequencing input: peripheral blood. The CDR3 nucleotides read TGTGCCAGCAGTGAAGGCGGGGGGCATAATTCACCCCTCCACTTT. Translated, it gives CASSEGGGHNSPLHF.